This TCR beta chain was profiled in a study of blood T cell repertoires in COVID-19. About the research overall: Some COVID-19 samples were acute and others convalescent; all came from the United States, Italy and Spain. PBMCs, B-cell-depleted T cells, or T cells were the source of the cDNA or gDNA that made up the material.

Study processing details: Amplification from reference gene primers served as the basis for estimated nucleated cell counts. Assay used: immunoSEQ multiplex PCR; TCRdb lists only in-frame clones, some missing. V and J calls and clone size are copied from that table; D and trimming were computed from the DNA. The data hold over 300,000 clones, with more than 80% observed a single time. The CDR3 has 11 amino acids. V gave up 0 bases and J gave up 6 bases, with 2 bases separating them. Germline CDR1 and CDR2: LNHNV and YYDKDF (reference sequence). The rearrangement uses TRBV15 and TRBJ1-2; no definite D call. This TCR came from a man in his forties with acute or convalescent COVID-19. Sample: peripheral blood. The CDR3 nucleotides are TGTGCCACCAGCAGAGATAATGGCTACACCTTC. Amino acids: CATSRDNGYTF.